A selection of T cell receptor beta chains follows, all from one sample in a study of cytomegalovirus exposure and HLA in healthy donors. Measured with immunoSEQ multiplex PCR; TCRdb has only the in-frame clones, and not every one. Here the sample table reports some 110,000 clones. The sample taken for sequencing was PBMCs. The receptors derive from a man aged 40-49 years in good health and CMV-seronegative. The CDR3 runs from the conserved cysteine through the conserved F or W. D genes are given only for firm matches.

v_gene,d_gene,j_gene,CDR3nt,CDR3aa
TRBV11-3,.,TRBJ2-7,TGTGCCAGCAGCCCAGGGGTAGCAAGTGAGCAGTACTTC,CASSPGVASEQYF
TRBV7-6,TRBD2,TRBJ2-4,TGTGCCAGCAGCCACGGGACTAGCGGCTCCAAAAACATTCAGTACTTC,CASSHGTSGSKNIQYF
TRBV5-5,TRBD1,TRBJ2-1,TGTGCCAGCAGCTTGGGACAGGGGGCGTCTTACAATGAGCAGTTCTTC,CASSLGQGASYNEQFF
TRBV5-4,TRBD2,TRBJ2-1,TGTGCCAGCAGCTTGGGGGGTAGCGGGACCTACTCCACCTACAATGAGCAGTTCTTC,CASSLGGSGTYSTYNEQFF
TRBV11-2,.,TRBJ2-3,TGTGCCAGCAGCCCGAACCCGACGGGGGCAGATACGCAGTATTTT,CASSPNPTGADTQYF
TRBV19,.,TRBJ1-5,TGTGCCAGTAAAGGGGGTAATCAGCCCCAGCATTTT,CASKGGNQPQHF
TRBV6-1,.,TRBJ1-5,TGTGCCAGCAGACCCCCCAGGGTTTCCGCCGCCCAGCATTTT,CASRPPRVSAAQHF
TRBV7-2,.,TRBJ2-2,TGTGCCAGCAGCTCAGGGGGGAGGAACACCGGGGAGCTGTTTTTT,CASSSGGRNTGELFF
TRBV5-1,TRBD2,TRBJ2-7,TGCGCCAGCAGCCCAACTAGCGGGAGTCCCTACGAGCAGTACTTC,CASSPTSGSPYEQYF
TRBV28,.,TRBJ1-5,TGTGCCAGCAGTTTACCAGGGAATCAGCCCCAGCATTTT,CASSLPGNQPQHF
TRBV7-6,.,TRBJ2-7,TGTGCCAGCAGCTCCGTTCAGGCTTACGAGCAGTACTTC,CASSSVQAYEQYF
TRBV6-5,TRBD2,TRBJ2-7,TGTGCCAGCACGCTCCTAGCGGGAGGTGAGCAGTACTTC,CASTLLAGGEQYF
TRBV10-3,TRBD1,TRBJ2-7,TGTGCCATCAGTGAGTCGAGACAGGGTGACGAGCAGTACTTC,CAISESRQGDEQYF
TRBV28,TRBD2,TRBJ2-3,TGTGCCAGCAGTTTTGACTGGGCGGGAGTCGCAGATACGCAGTATTTT,CASSFDWAGVADTQYF
TRBV7-8,TRBD1,TRBJ1-2,TGTGCCAGCAGCCGGAGGACAGGGGCCCTTAACTATGGCTACACCTTC,CASSRRTGALNYGYTF
TRBV7-2,.,TRBJ2-3,TGTGCCAGCAGCTTAGATGGAAGGAGTAATGCGCAGTATTTT,CASSLDGRSNAQYF
TRBV2,.,TRBJ1-5,TGTGCCAGCAGTCAAAGGACACCTTATAGCAATCAGCCCCAGCATTTT,CASSQRTPYSNQPQHF
TRBV5-5,.,TRBJ1-5,TGTGCCAGCAGCTTGGCCTTGAGTCGGAATCAGCCCCAGCATTTT,CASSLALSRNQPQHF
TRBV2,.,TRBJ1-5,TGTGCCAGCAGTGAACCGCAGGCGCAGAATCAGCCCCAGCATTTT,CASSEPQAQNQPQHF
TRBV5-1,.,TRBJ1-1,TGCGCCAGCAGCTTACTGGGGGGGACTTACACTGAAGCTTTCTTT,CASSLLGGTYTEAFF